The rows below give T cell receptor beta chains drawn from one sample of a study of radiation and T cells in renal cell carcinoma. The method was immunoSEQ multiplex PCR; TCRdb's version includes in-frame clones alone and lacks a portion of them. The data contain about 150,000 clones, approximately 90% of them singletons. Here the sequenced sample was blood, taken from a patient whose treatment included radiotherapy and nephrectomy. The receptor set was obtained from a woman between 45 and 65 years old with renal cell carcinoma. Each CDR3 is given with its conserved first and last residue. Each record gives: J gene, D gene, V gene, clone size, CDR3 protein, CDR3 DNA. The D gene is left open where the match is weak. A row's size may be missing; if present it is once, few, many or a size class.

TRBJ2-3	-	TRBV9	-	CASSVTQRQGGDTQYF	TGTGCCAGCAGCGTAACCCAGCGGCAAGGTGGGGATACGCAGTATTTT
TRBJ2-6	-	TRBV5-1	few	CASSFTGPGANVLTF	TGCGCCAGCAGCTTTACAGGGCCTGGGGCCAACGTCCTGACTTTC
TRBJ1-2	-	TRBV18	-	CASSPGGDLNYGYTF	TGTGCCAGCTCACCCGGCGGGGATCTTAACTATGGCTACACCTTC
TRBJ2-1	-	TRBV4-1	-	CASSERSGTFSYNEQFF	TGCGCCAGCAGCGAACGATCCGGGACTTTCTCCTACAATGAGCAGTTCTTC
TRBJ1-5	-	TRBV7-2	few	CASSPGPRGSNQPQHF	TGTGCCAGCAGCCCCGGGCCGAGGGGGAGCAATCAGCCCCAGCATTTT
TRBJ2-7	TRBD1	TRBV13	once	CASSAPGQGIYEQYF	TGTGCCAGCAGCGCTCCGGGACAGGGAATTTACGAGCAGTACTTC
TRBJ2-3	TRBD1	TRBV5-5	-	CASSYGTATDTQYF	TGTGCCAGCAGCTATGGGACAGCCACAGATACGCAGTATTTT
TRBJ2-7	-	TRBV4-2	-	CASSLPPGEQYF	TGTGCCAGCAGCCTGCCTCCCGGCGAGCAGTACTTC
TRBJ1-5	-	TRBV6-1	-	CASTAQPDSNQPQHF	TGTGCCAGCACGGCCCAGCCAGATAGCAATCAGCCCCAGCATTTT
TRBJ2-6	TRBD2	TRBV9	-	CASSLGGGSGANVLTF	TGTGCCAGCAGCCTCGGCGGGGGGTCTGGGGCCAACGTCCTGACTTTC
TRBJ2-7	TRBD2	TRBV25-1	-	CASSAGLIYEQYF	TGTGCCAGCAGTGCGGGACTAATCTACGAGCAGTACTTC
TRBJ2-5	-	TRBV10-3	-	CAISPGLQQETQYF	TGTGCCATCAGTCCGGGACTTCAACAAGAGACCCAGTACTTC
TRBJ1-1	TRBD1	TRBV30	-	CAWGGQGQSEAFF	TGTGCCTGGGGTGGACAGGGGCAATCTGAAGCTTTCTTT
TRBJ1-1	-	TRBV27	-	CASSLSRHTEAFF	TGTGCCAGCAGTTTATCCAGGCACACTGAAGCTTTCTTT
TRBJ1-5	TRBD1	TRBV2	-	CASRDTGGRQPQHF	TGTGCCAGCAGGGATACAGGGGGGAGGCAGCCCCAGCATTTT
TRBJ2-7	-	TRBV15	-	CATSRPLRGARDTTYEQYF	TGTGCCACCAGCAGACCGCTTAGGGGGGCGCGGGACACTACCTACGAGCAGTACTTC
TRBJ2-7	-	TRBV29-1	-	CSVSTRGYPYEQYF	TGCAGCGTTTCCACTCGGGGTTACCCCTACGAGCAGTACTTC
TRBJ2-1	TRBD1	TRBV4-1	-	CASSQARDRASYNEQFF	TGCGCCAGCAGCCAAGCTCGGGACAGGGCCTCCTACAATGAGCAGTTCTTC
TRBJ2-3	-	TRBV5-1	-	CASSGPDTDTQYF	TGCGCCAGCAGTGGACCGGACACAGATACGCAGTATTTT
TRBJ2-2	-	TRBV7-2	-	CASSYRLDTGELFF	TGTGCCAGCAGCTACCGACTTGACACCGGGGAGCTGTTTTTT
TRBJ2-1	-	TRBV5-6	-	CASSPIDNEQFF	TGTGCCAGCAGCCCGATTGACAATGAGCAGTTCTTC
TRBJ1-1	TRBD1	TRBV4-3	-	CASSQTDRGVEAFF	TGCGCCAGCAGCCAGACGGACAGGGGGGTTGAAGCTTTCTTT
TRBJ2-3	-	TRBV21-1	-	CASSKGARGPCTDTQYF	TGTGCCAGCAGCAAAGGGGCCCGAGGACCCTGCACAGATACGCAGTATTTT
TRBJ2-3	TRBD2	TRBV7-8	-	CASSSGLAGTTDTQYF	TGTGCCAGCAGCTCAGGACTAGCGGGGACCACAGATACGCAGTATTTT
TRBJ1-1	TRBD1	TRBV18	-	CASSLDREGTEAFF	TGTGCCAGCTCATTGGACAGGGAGGGCACTGAAGCTTTCTTT
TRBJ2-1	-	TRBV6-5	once	CASSLTGNEQFF	TGTGCCAGCAGTCTGACGGGCAATGAGCAGTTCTTC
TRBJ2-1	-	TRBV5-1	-	CASSSSARQFF	TGCGCCAGCAGCTCGAGCGCTAGGCAGTTCTTC
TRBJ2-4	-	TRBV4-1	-	CASSPRTPYF	TGCGCCAGCAGCCCACGGACGCCTTACTTC
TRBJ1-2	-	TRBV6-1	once	CASSEAGTANYGYTF	TGTGCCAGCAGTGAAGCAGGAACGGCTAACTATGGCTACACCTTC
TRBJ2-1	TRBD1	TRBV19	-	CASSRQGDLGNEQFF	TGTGCCAGTAGTAGACAGGGGGACCTCGGGAATGAGCAGTTCTTC
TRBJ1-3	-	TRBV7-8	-	CASSSLTALTSGNTIYF	TGTGCCAGCAGCTCGCTGACAGCCTTGACCTCTGGAAACACCATATATTTT
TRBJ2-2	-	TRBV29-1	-	CSVERLAGELFF	TGCAGCGTTGAACGTCTAGCCGGGGAGCTGTTTTTT
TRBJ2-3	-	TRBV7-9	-	CASSPGGGGTDTQYF	TGTGCCAGCAGCCCAGGGGGGGGTGGCACAGATACGCAGTATTTT
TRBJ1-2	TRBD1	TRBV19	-	CASSVSGTANYGYTF	TGTGCCAGTAGTGTCTCCGGGACAGCTAACTATGGCTACACCTTC
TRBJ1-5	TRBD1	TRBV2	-	CASTPGTGTRGNQPQHF	TGTGCCAGCACCCCCGGGACAGGGACTAGAGGCAATCAGCCCCAGCATTTT
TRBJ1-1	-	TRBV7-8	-	CASSLRDTEAFF	TGTGCCAGCAGCCTCCGGGACACCGAAGCTTTCTTT
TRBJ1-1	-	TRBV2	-	CASSLQGNTEAFF	TGTGCCAGCAGCTTACAGGGGAACACTGAAGCTTTCTTT
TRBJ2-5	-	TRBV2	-	CASSAEQSETQYF	TGTGCCAGCAGTGCGGAACAGTCAGAGACCCAGTACTTC
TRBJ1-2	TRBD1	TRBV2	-	CASLGQGVDGYTF	TGTGCCAGCCTTGGACAGGGCGTCGATGGCTACACCTTC
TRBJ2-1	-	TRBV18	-	CASSPDTDNNEQFF	TGTGCCAGCTCACCGGATACAGATAACAATGAGCAGTTCTTC
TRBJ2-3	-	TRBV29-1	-	CSVGVTRPDTQYF	TGCAGCGTTGGAGTTACGCGGCCAGATACGCAGTATTTT